This T cell receptor (beta chain) was identified in a study of cytomegalovirus exposure and HLA in healthy donors. Study observations and caveats: Through in vitro validation, a few CMV-associated chains were shown to be specific for CMV antigens. In a later analysis, the majority of CMV-associated beta chains seemingly showed HLA restriction. A previous analysis found most TCR beta V segments productive roughly 87% or roughly 30% of the time.

Trimming cost V 8 bases and J 8 bases, with 12 bases left between them. Germline V lookup: CDR1 MRHNA, CDR2 SNTAGT. This CDR3 spans 12 amino acids. Primers included in the PCR were 60 Vbeta and 13 Jbeta primers. Libraries were prepared by immunoSEQ multiplex PCR; TCRdb keeps only in-frame clonotypes and omits some of them. Of approximately 77,000 clones listed, approximately 70% are singletons. On this clone: Its target is unknown.

This sequence was found in a man aged 60 to 75 in good health and CMV-seropositive. Input material: PBMCs. The gene calls are TRBV6-4 and TRBJ1-4; D ambiguous. The CDR3 reads CASLTRREKLFF. The CDR3 DNA is TGTGCCAGCCTTACCCGGCGGGAAAAACTGTTTTTT.